The 15 T cell receptor beta chains in this list originate from one sample, sequenced in a study of blood T cell repertoires in COVID-19 (dated by TCRdb to 2020 to 2021). The method behind the library was the immunoSEQ multiplex PCR assay. TCRdb obtained this table from immuneACCESS and retained in-frame rearrangements with V and J assigned. These tables miss some clones; where compared with another copy, unresolved V genes account for less than half of the shortfall, and the remainder is unexplained. Counted in this sample were approximately 290,000 clones; roughly 85% of them appeared once. Of the sample, more than 3.5% falls within the top ten clones. The sample taken for sequencing was PBMCs or T cells enriched from blood (not recorded which). The receptors come from a woman aged 30 to 39 who had recovered from COVID-19.

The chain couples TRBV10-1 to TRBJ1-2, with 7 nucleotides matching TRBD1. The CDR3 loop spans 14 amino acids. Germline CDR1 is WNHNN and CDR2 is SYGVQD (reference sequence). V lost 6 bases and J lost 1; bases outside the gene matches: 5. This chain's CDR3 is CASRSQGFNYGYTF. The CDR3 DNA reads as TGCGCCAGCAGATCACAGGGGTTTAACTATGGCTACACCTTC.

The V call is TRBV5-6, the J call TRBJ1-2; possibly TRBD1 for D (5 bases). The germline V gene has CDR1 SGHDT and CDR2 YYEEEE. The CDR3 covers 16 residues. V was trimmed by 4 bases and J by 4 bases, leaving 20 bases between them. CDR3 in DNA: TGTGCCAGCAGCCTGGGGACTTTCCCGCGGGCCTATGGCTACACCTTC. Translating gives CASSLGTFPRAYGYTF.

This clone was detected ten times or more. V is TRBV6-4 and J is TRBJ2-1; 9 positions match TRBD2. The junction had 0 bases not matched to a gene; V was cut back by 3 bases and J by 0 bases. Germline values: CDR1 MRHNA, CDR2 SNTAGT. CDR3 length equals 15 residues. The CDR3 protein is CASSEREGSYNEQFF. For the CDR3, the DNA is TGTGCCAGCAGTGAGCGGGAGGGCTCCTACAATGAGCAGTTCTTC.

J is TRBJ2-2 and V is TRBV30, with D possibly matching TRBD2 (5 bases). Trimming left V 0 bases short and J 0 bases short, with 14 bases between. Germline CDR1 GTSNPN, CDR2 SVGIG (reference sequence). The CDR3 extends over 17 amino acids. CDR3 in amino acids: CAWSVALGRTNTGELFF. CDR3 nucleotides: TGTGCCTGGAGTGTAGCGCTAGGGAGAACGAACACCGGGGAGCTGTTTTTT.

V is TRBV3-1 (or the pseudogene TRBV3-2) and J is TRBJ2-7; 9 bases line up with TRBD2. This CDR3 comprises 16 residues. Germline V lookup: CDR1 LGHDT, CDR2 YNNKEL (reference sequence). Germline trimming cut 0 bases from V and 7 bases from J; bases unmatched to any gene: 10. The CDR3 DNA sequence: TGTGCCAGCAGCCAAGACCTAGCGGGAAGATCGGTAGAGCAGTACTTC. Encoded protein: CASSQDLAGRSVEQYF.

V gene TRBV5-1 combines with J gene TRBJ1-6; 9 bases fit TRBD1. V gave up 4 bases and J gave up 10 bases; unmatched junction bases: 9. Germline lookup yields CDR1 SGHRS and CDR2 YFSETQ. CDR3 length: 15 amino acids. CDR3 region: CASSARQGENSPLHF. CDR3 in DNA: TGCGCCAGCAGCGCACGACAGGGGGAAAACTCACCCCTCCACTTT.

The chain recombines TRBV27 with TRBJ1-5, with TRBD1 as a possible D gene (6 bases). CDR3 length equals 14 residues. The germline gives CDR1 MNHEY, CDR2 SMNVEV (reference sequence). The germline V and J ends were trimmed by 5 bases and 4 bases, with 12 bases remaining between them. In DNA form, the CDR3 reads TGTGCCAGCAGTCGCGAAACAGGGAATCAGCCCCAGCATTTT. Encoded protein: CASSRETGNQPQHF.

The chain has TRBV5-1 and TRBJ1-2; D uncertain. CDR1 SGHRS and CDR2 YFSETQ come from the germline V gene. Between the trimmed V and J ends, which lost 0 bases and 6 bases, there was a span of 12 bases. The CDR3 runs 14 residues. The CDR3 loop is CASSLAEAVDGYTF. In nucleotides, the CDR3 is TGCGCCAGCAGCTTGGCCGAGGCAGTCGATGGCTACACCTTC.

The rearrangement joins TRBV10-1 to TRBJ1-5; D remains unclear. Germline CDR1 and CDR2: WNHNN and SYGVQD (reference sequence). The V end lost 3 bases, the J end lost 6 bases, and 6 bases lay between the germline ends. The CDR3 has 12 amino acids. CDR3 sequence (DNA): TGCGCCAGCAGTGATGCCGGTCAGCCCCAGCATTTT. Residues: CASSDAGQPQHF.

The CDR3 sequence is CASSLSPNEQFF. In DNA, the CDR3 is TGTGCCAGCAGTCTGAGCCCCAATGAGCAGTTCTTC. V is TRBV2 and J is TRBJ2-1; D remains unclear. CDR1 and CDR2 from the germline V gene are SNHLY and FYNNEI. The CDR3 spans 12 residues. V gave up 5 bases and J gave up 6 bases, with 8 bases separating them.

This clone was detected only once. The gene calls are TRBV18 and TRBJ1-1, with D possibly matching TRBD1 (5 bases). V lost 2 bases and J 8 bases, leaving 15 bases between the germline ends. Germline V gene sequence: CDR1 KGHSH, CDR2 LQKENI. The CDR3 loop spans 14 amino acids. CDR3 protein: CASSPSDSRPEAFF. CDR3 sequence (DNA): TGTGCCAGCTCACCAAGTGACAGCAGACCCGAAGCTTTCTTT. The full variable domain, its missing parts supplied by reference TRBV18 and TRBJ1-1, is NAGVMQNPRHLVRRRGQEARLRCSPMKGHSHVYWYRQLPEEGLKFMVYLQKENIIDESGMPKERFSAEFPKEGPSILRIQQVVRGDSAAYFCASSPSDSRPEAFFGQGTRLTVV.

The CDR3 here is CASSLGGGSSNQPQHF. CDR3 DNA: TGTGCCAGCAGCTTGGGAGGGGGATCAAGCAATCAGCCCCAGCATTTT. V is TRBV5-5 and J is TRBJ1-5, with D perhaps matching TRBD1 (6 bases). This CDR3 has 16 residues. Germline CDR1 and CDR2: SGHKS and YYEKEE (reference sequence). With 0 bases removed from V and 1 base from J, the gap between germline ends came to 11 bases.

The table lists this clone with a few counts. This sequence joins TRBV2 and TRBJ1-4, with D perhaps TRBD1 (6 bases). Looked up from germline, CDR1 is SNHLY and CDR2 is FYNNEI. The germline V and J ends were trimmed by 9 bases and 2 bases, with 10 bases remaining between them. CDR3 length: 13 residues. This CDR3 reads CARGTGTNEKLFF. Written as DNA, the CDR3 is TGTGCCAGGGGTACAGGGACTAATGAAAAACTGTTTTTT.

A single count supports this clone. This chain uses TRBV30 with TRBJ1-2; D gene unclear. Between the trimmed V and J ends, which lost 0 bases and 6 bases, there was a span of 11 bases. Per the germline V gene, CDR1 is GTSNPN and CDR2 is SVGIG (reference sequence). The CDR3 runs 13 residues. The CDR3 sequence is CAWSVTGSDGYTF. Here the CDR3 DNA reads TGTGCCTGGAGTGTAACGGGGAGTGATGGCTACACCTTC.

This chain uses TRBV11-2 with TRBJ2-5, with 7 bases aligning to TRBD2. Germline CDR1 SGHAT, CDR2 FQNNGV. The CDR3 consists of 16 residues. V shed 1 base and J 4 bases; nucleotides not matched to a gene: 9. CDR3 region: CASSLGGRGGVETQYF. The CDR3 DNA sequence: TGTGCCAGCAGCTTAGGGGGGAGGGGAGGAGTAGAGACCCAGTACTTC.